These 24 T cell receptor beta chains share one sample of origin, sequenced in a study of vaccination and CD4 T cells after COVID-19. Time point reported: late sampling 161 to 241 days after vaccination in a few convalescent patients. Treatment indicated: roughly 10-day PBMC culture with coronavirus spike peptide pools or control peptides (ViraFEST assay). Antigens of these TCRs are unknown. Cultured CD4+ T cells had their DNA profiled by the Oncomine TCR Beta short-read assay. TCRdb reprocessed the PCR reads via MiXCR and lists one record per CDR3 protein. The sample yields some 15,000 distinct CDR3 sequences, around 47% seen once. The sequencing used CD4+ T cells from blood, cultured in vitro, collected about 7 months after SARS-CoV-2 vaccination. Source of these receptors: a human donor who had recovered from COVID-19.

The rearrangement joins TRBV6-2 or TRBV6-3 to TRBJ2-2; possibly TRBD1 for D (5 bases). This CDR3 comprises 15 residues. V was pared by 5 bases and J by 6 bases, with 16 bases between. Germline loops: CDR1 MNHEY, CDR2 SVGEGT. CDR3 coding DNA: TGTGCCAGCAGTGTACCTGGGGCGGTCGCCGGGGAGCTGTTTTTT. Translation gives CASSVPGAVAGELFF.

CDR3 nucleotide sequence: TGTGCCAGCAGCAGACAGGTTAGGGACACTGAAGCTTTCTTT. Its translation is CASSRQVRDTEAFF. This chain uses TRBV7-2 with TRBJ1-1, with D possibly TRBD1 on 6 matching bases. V dropped 5 bases and J dropped 3 bases, with 13 bases sitting between them. The germline gives CDR1 SGHTA, CDR2 FQGNSA. This CDR3 comprises 14 residues.

V and J are TRBV9 and TRBJ2-5, with D hard to call. The CDR3 length is 14 residues. V lost 4 bases to trimming and J lost 1 base, with 11 bases between them. Germline V gene lookup returns CDR1 SGDLS and CDR2 YYNGEE. Here the CDR3 DNA reads TGTGCCAGCAGCTTAACGGGTCGCCAAGAGACCCAGTACTTC. Translating gives CASSLTGRQETQYF. The full variable domain, with the rest looked up from reference TRBV9 and TRBJ2-5, is DSGVTQTPKHLITATGQRVTLRCSPRSGDLSVYWYQQSLDQGLQFLIQYYNGEERAKGNILERFSAQQFPDLHSELNLSSLELGDSALYFCASSLTGRQETQYFGPGTRLLVL.

J is TRBJ2-7 and V is TRBV27, with 11 bases lining up with TRBD2. Trimming took 3 bases from V and 5 from J; bases not matched to a gene: 9. Looked up from germline, CDR1 is MNHEY and CDR2 is SMNVEV (reference sequence). The length of the CDR3 is 16 residues. CDR3 residues: CASSFSRSGRVHEQYF. As DNA, the CDR3 is TGTGCCAGCAGTTTTTCTCGTAGCGGGAGGGTCCACGAGCAGTACTTC.

This clonotype was seen only once. The rearrangement links TRBV20-1 to TRBJ2-5, with D possibly matching TRBD2 (6 bases). This CDR3 is built from 14 residues. Germline V CDR1 and CDR2: DFQATT, SNEGSKA (reference sequence). V gave up 2 bases and J gave up 0 bases, with 10 bases separating them. The CDR3 nucleotides read TGCAGTGCTAGATCGGGAGTGTACCAAGAGACCCAGTACTTC. Protein product: CSARSGVYQETQYF.

V and J are TRBV4-1 and TRBJ1-1; no clear D gene. The CDR3 length is 13 residues. V was cut by 4 bases and J by 0 bases, with 6 bases left in between. Germline V gene sequence: CDR1 MGHRA, CDR2 YSYEKL. CDR3 in DNA: TGCGCCAGCAGCCCCCAAATGAACACTGAAGCTTTCTTT. Its translation: CASSPQMNTEAFF.

This clonotype was counted between two and nine times. The chain couples TRBV20-1 to TRBJ2-7; 13 positions match TRBD2. This CDR3 comprises 15 residues. From germline, CDR1 is DFQATT and CDR2 SNEGSKA (reference sequence). J gave up 0 bases and V 6 bases, and 5 bases lay outside the gene matches. The CDR3 region has the DNA TGCAGTGCGCTGAGACTAGCGGGGGGCTCCTACGAGCAGTACTTC. Protein sequence: CSALRLAGGSYEQYF.

The chain couples TRBV6-5 to TRBJ1-1, with D unclear. CDR1 is MNHEY, CDR2 SVGAGI, per germline. The CDR3 runs 13 residues. Trimming shortened V by 4 bases and J by 1 base, and 7 bases separated the two germline ends. The CDR3 loop reads CASSSHPNTEAFF. In DNA, the CDR3 is TGTGCCAGCAGTTCTCACCCGAACACTGAAGCTTTCTTT.

This clonotype was counted only a few times. CDR3 residues: CASSTSPPTGGGGNEQFF. DNA of the CDR3: TGTGCCAGCAGTACATCACCGCCGACAGGGGGCGGGGGCAATGAGCAGTTCTTC. The gene calls are TRBV7-6 and TRBJ2-1; 10 nucleotides line up with TRBD1. CDR1 is SGHVS and CDR2 is FNYEAQ in the germline V gene. The junction had 17 bases not matched to a gene; V was cut back by 6 bases and J by 6 bases. The CDR3 contains 18 residues. Drawing the rest from reference TRBV7-6 and TRBJ2-1, the complete variable domain is GAGVSQSPRYKVTKRGQDVALRCDPISGHVSLYWYRQALGQGPEFLTYFNYEAQQDKSGLPNDRFSAERPEGSISTLTIQRTEQRDSAMYRCASSTSPPTGGGGNEQFFGPGTRLTVL.

This clonotype appeared a few times. The chain is built from TRBV20-1 and TRBJ1-2; perhaps TRBD1 as D (6 bases). The CDR3 has 13 residues. V was cut by 4 bases and J by 5 bases, with 14 bases left in between. The V gene's germline CDR1 is DFQATT and CDR2 SNEGSKA (reference sequence). In DNA, the CDR3 is TGCAGTGCTAAGGAGGGGGAAAGGTATGGCTACACCTTC. Translation gives CSAKEGERYGYTF.

A note on this clonotype: Compared with germline, one end of the junction differs, possibly owing to a read error. V gene TRBV7-7 combines with J gene TRBJ1-6; TRBD1 matches 8 bases. This CDR3 comprises 16 residues. Looked up from germline, CDR1 is SSHAT and CDR2 is FNYEAQ (reference sequence). The CDR3 loop is CASSSPDRGYGSPLHF. The CDR3 DNA reads TGTGCTAGCAGCTCCCCCGACAGGGGATATGGTTCACCCCTCCACTTT.

The CDR3 here is CASSQTSHYNEQFF. CDR3 bases: TGTGCCAGCAGCCAGACTAGTCACTACAATGAGCAGTTCTTC. V gene TRBV7-2 combines with J gene TRBJ2-1; a possible D gene is TRBD2 (6 bases). V lost 5 bases and J lost 3, with 11 bases in between. The germline V gene encodes CDR1 SGHTA and CDR2 FQGNSA. The CDR3 runs to 14 residues. The full variable domain, in which reference TRBV7-2 and TRBJ2-1 provide the parts outside the CDR3, is GAGVSQSPSNKVTEKGKDVELRCDPISGHTALYWYRQSLGQGLEFLIYFQGNSAPDKSGLPSDRFSAERTGGSVSTLTIQRTQQEDSAVYLCASSQTSHYNEQFFGPGTRLTVL.

This clonotype was counted a single time. CDR3 in amino acids: CAITRQATNTEAFF. CDR3 coding DNA: TGTGCCATCACCCGACAGGCGACGAACACTGAAGCTTTCTTT. The chain joins TRBV10-3 to TRBJ1-1; the D gene is possibly TRBD1 (6 bases). The CDR3 is 14 amino acids. Germline loops: CDR1 ENHRY, CDR2 SYGVKD. Deletions cut 7 bases from V and 1 base from J, with 13 bases between.

The table lists this clonotype with a count of one. This chain joins TRBV6-1 and TRBJ1-2; TRBD1 matches 7 bases. After removal of 6 bases from V and 6 bases from J, the junction contained 7 bases not matched to a gene. Germline lookup yields CDR1 MNHNS and CDR2 SASEGT. The CDR3 has 13 amino acids. In DNA form, the CDR3 reads TGTGCCAGCAGGCTGGACAGGTGGAATGGCTACACCTTC. Translated: CASRLDRWNGYTF.

The J gene is TRBJ2-1, the V gene TRBV5-4; 7 bases map to TRBD2. The CDR3 has 14 amino acids. Germline CDR1 and CDR2: SGHNT and YYREEE (reference sequence). The V segment lost 0 bases and the J segment 10 bases; nucleotides outside the gene matches: 7. For the CDR3, the DNA is TGTGCCAGCAGCTTGGGGACTAGTACACGGGAGCAGTTCTTC. It encodes CASSLGTSTREQFF.

CDR3 bases: TGCAGTGCGGCGAGTATGACAGATACGCAGTATTTT. Amino acids: CSAASMTDTQYF. The genes are TRBV20-1 and TRBJ2-3; D is uncertain. V gave up 6 bases and J gave up 3 bases, with 10 bases separating them. The V gene's germline CDR1 is DFQATT and CDR2 SNEGSKA (reference sequence). This CDR3 spans 12 amino acids.

V usage is TRBV7-2 and J usage is TRBJ2-1; TRBD2 matches 14 bases. J was trimmed by 9 bases and V by 2 bases; bases with no gene match: 9. CDR3 size: 17 residues. CDR1 and CDR2 (germline): SGHTA, FQGNSA. The CDR3 bases are TGTGCCAGCAGCTTACGTGCCGGGACTAGCGGGAGCGTTGAGCAGTTCTTC. Translation: CASSLRAGTSGSVEQFF.

The DNA for the CDR3 is TGTGCCAGTAGCCATGGGACGGACAACTATGGCTACACCTTC. Translating gives CASSHGTDNYGYTF. This chain connects TRBV19 to TRBJ1-2, with D possibly TRBD1 on 5 matching bases. The germline V gene has CDR1 LNHDA and CDR2 SQIVND (reference sequence). The CDR3 spans 14 residues. V lost 6 bases, J lost 2 bases, and 13 bases lay in between. Full variable domain (missing parts from reference TRBV19 and TRBJ1-2): DGGITQSPKYLFRKEGQNVTLSCEQNLNHDAMYWYRQDPGQGLRLIYYSQIVNDFQKGDIAEGYSVSREKKESFPLTVTSAQKNPTAFYLCASSHGTDNYGYTFGSGTRLTVV.

The chain couples TRBV11-3 to TRBJ2-1, with D possibly being TRBD2 (5 bases). The CDR3 loop spans 11 amino acids. Germline CDR1 and CDR2: SGHNT and YENEEA. The ends were cut back, 3 bases at V and 10 bases at J, with 7 bases in the middle. CDR3 sequence (DNA): TGTGCCAGCAGCTTTCGGGGAGAGCAGTTCTTC. Its translation is CASSFRGEQFF.

This clonotype has a handful of counts. The chain uses TRBV7-3 and TRBJ2-1; the match to TRBD2 covers 9 bases. CDR3 length: 15 amino acids. The V gene's germline CDR1 is SGHTA and CDR2 FQGTGA. Trimming took 5 bases from V and 0 from J; bases not matched to a gene: 2. The CDR3: CASSKLAGSYNEQFF. The CDR3 nucleotides are TGTGCCAGCAGCAAACTAGCGGGCTCCTACAATGAGCAGTTCTTC.

There are a few counts of this clonotype. This chain uses TRBV10-3 with TRBJ1-1; tentatively, D is TRBD1 (6 bases). Germline V gives CDR1 ENHRY, CDR2 SYGVKD. The CDR3 is 13 residues long. The V end lost 7 bases, the J end lost 5 bases, and 14 bases lay between the germline ends. This CDR3 reads CAIKRGLGTEAFF. In DNA form, the CDR3 reads TGTGCCATCAAACGGGGGCTGGGAACTGAAGCTTTCTTT.

This clonotype was detected only a few times. The chain carries TRBV7-6 and TRBJ2-3; D remains unclear. The germline V and J ends were trimmed by 1 base and 0 bases, with 11 bases remaining between them. The CDR3 runs to 16 residues. The germline gives CDR1 SGHVS, CDR2 FNYEAQ. The chain's CDR3 is CASSLDTLTSTDTQYF. CDR3 sequence (DNA): TGTGCCAGCAGCTTAGATACTCTGACTAGCACAGATACGCAGTATTTT.

This clonotype was observed a few times. This chain connects TRBV20-1 to TRBJ1-2; unclear D gene. Per the germline V gene, CDR1 is DFQATT and CDR2 is SNEGSKA (reference sequence). The CDR3 runs to 11 residues. Trimming removed 2 bases at V and 4 bases at J, with 5 bases between. The CDR3 loop is CSARLGYGYTF. CDR3 DNA sequence: TGCAGTGCTAGATTAGGCTATGGCTACACCTTC.

This rearrangement joins TRBV7-3 to TRBJ2-6, with a possible D match to TRBD1 (6 bases). V lost 2 bases and J lost 0, with 8 bases in between. The CDR3 length is 16 residues. Germline V gene sequence: CDR1 SGHTA, CDR2 FQGTGA. In nucleotides, the CDR3 is TGTGCCAGCAGCTTAGGGGACAACTCTGGGGCCAACGTCCTGACTTTC. Protein sequence: CASSLGDNSGANVLTF.